The T cell receptor beta chain under discussion was sequenced for a study of chronic HIV infection and antiretroviral therapy. TCRdb ran MiXCR on the 5' RACE reads and lists one entry per CDR3 protein. The sample shows more than 40,000 distinct CDR3 sequences, about 18% of them seen only once. Trimming removed 8 bases at V and 2 bases at J, with 4 bases between. Germline CDR1 SQVTM, CDR2 ANQGSEA. The CDR3 spans 9 residues. The source of this sequence is an adult who had HIV and had not received antiretroviral therapy, or was an uninfected healthy control (not recorded which). The V gene is TRBV29-1, the J gene TRBJ2-7; unclear D gene. The material sequenced was peripheral blood. The CDR3 loop reads CSTAYEQYF. As DNA, the CDR3 is TGCAGCACTGCCTACGAGCAGTACTTC.